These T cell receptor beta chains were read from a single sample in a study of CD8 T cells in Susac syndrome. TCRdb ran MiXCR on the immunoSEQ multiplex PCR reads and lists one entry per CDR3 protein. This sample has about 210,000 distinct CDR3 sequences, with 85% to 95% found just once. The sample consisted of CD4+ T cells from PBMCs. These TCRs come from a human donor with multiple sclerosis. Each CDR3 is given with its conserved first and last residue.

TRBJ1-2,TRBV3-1,CASSQRLTGGYGYTF
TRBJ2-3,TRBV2,CASIWKQPRGDTQYF
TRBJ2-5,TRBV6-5,CASSYARGPQYF
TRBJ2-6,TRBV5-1,CASSIAGIPSGANVLTF
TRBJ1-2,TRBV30,CAWSFVQIPNYGYTF
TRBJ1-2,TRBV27,CASSLLQGRGYTF
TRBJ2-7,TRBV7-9,CASSLEALQAGEQYF
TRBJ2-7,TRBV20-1,CSAEDGRAAYEQYF
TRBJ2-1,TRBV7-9,CASSPPMAYNEQFF
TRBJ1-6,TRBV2,CATHPRGRNNSPLHF
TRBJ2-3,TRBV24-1,CATSDQSGGTDTQYF
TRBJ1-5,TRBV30,CAWRGPGNQPQHF